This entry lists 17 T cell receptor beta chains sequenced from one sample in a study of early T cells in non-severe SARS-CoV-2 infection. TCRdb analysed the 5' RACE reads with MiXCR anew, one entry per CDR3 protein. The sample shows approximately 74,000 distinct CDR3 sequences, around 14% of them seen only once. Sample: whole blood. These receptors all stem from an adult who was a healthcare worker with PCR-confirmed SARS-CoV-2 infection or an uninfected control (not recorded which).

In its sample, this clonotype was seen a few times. This CDR3 reads CASSPSQRDYEQYF. DNA for the CDR3: TGTGCCAGCAGCCCGTCACAGAGGGACTACGAGCAGTACTTC. The chain joins TRBV7-6 to TRBJ2-7; D might be TRBD2 (5 bases). V shed 5 bases and J shed 3 bases, with 14 bases lying between them. Germline CDR1 reads SGHVS; CDR2 reads FNYEAQ. The CDR3 totals 14 residues.

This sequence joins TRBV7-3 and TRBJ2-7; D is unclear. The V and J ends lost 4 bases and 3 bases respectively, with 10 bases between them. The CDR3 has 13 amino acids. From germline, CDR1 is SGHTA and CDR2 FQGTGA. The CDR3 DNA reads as TGTGCCAGCAGCTATAACCACCTCTACGAGCAGTACTTC. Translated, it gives CASSYNHLYEQYF.

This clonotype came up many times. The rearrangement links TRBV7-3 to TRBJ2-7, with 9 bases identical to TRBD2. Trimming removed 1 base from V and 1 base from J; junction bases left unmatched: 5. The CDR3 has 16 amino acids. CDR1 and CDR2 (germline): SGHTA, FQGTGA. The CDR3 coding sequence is TGTGCCAGCAGCTTAAGTTCGCTAGCGGGGTCCTACGAGCAGTACTTC. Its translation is CASSLSSLAGSYEQYF.

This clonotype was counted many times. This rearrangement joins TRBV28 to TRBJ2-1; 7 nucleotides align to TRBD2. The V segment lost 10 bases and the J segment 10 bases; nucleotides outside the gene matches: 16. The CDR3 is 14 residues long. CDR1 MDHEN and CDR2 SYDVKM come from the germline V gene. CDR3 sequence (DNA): TGTGCCACCATCAACACGGGACTACTGAAAGAGCAGTTCTTC. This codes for CATINTGLLKEQFF. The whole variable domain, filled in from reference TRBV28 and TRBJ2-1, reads DVKVTQSSRYLVKRTGEKVFLECVQDMDHENMFWYRQDPGLGLRLIYFSYDVKMKEKGDIPEGYSVSREKKERFSLILESASTNQTSMYLCATINTGLLKEQFFGPGTRLTVL.

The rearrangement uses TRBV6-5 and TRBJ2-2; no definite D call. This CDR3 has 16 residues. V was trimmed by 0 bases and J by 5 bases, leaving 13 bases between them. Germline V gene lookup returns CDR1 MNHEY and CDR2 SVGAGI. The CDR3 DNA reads TGTGCCAGCAGTTACTCAATTTATTCGGCAACCGGGGAGCTGTTTTTT. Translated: CASSYSIYSATGELFF.

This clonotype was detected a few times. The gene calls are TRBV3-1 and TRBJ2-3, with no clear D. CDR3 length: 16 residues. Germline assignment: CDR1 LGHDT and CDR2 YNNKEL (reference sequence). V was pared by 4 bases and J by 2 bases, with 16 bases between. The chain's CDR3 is CASSPFWGSDTDTQYF. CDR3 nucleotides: TGTGCCAGCAGCCCGTTTTGGGGATCAGACACAGATACGCAGTATTTT.

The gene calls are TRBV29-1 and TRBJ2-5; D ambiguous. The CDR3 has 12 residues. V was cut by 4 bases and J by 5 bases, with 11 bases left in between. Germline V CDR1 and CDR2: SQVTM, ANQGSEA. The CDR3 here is CSVGSPQETQYF. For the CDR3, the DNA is TGCAGCGTTGGCTCCCCCCAGGAGACCCAGTACTTC.

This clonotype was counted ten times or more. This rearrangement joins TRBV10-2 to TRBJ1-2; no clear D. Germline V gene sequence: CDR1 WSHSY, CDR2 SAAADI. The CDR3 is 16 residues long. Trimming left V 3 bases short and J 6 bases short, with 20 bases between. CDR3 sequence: CASSDLGRERMDGYTF. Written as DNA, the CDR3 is TGCGCCAGCAGTGATTTAGGACGGGAGAGAATGGATGGCTACACCTTC.

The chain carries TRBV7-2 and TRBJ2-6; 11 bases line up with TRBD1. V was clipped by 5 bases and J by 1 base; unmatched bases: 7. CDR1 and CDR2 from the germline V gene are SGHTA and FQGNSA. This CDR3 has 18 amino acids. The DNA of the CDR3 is TGTGCCAGCAGCCCTCGGACAGGGGGCTTATCTGGGGCCAACGTCCTGACTTTC. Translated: CASSPRTGGLSGANVLTF.

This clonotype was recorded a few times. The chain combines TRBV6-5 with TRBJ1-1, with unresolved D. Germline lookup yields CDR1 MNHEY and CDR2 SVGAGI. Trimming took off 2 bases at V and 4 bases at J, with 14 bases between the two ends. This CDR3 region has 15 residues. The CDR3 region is CASSYISAAGTEAFF. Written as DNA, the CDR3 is TGTGCCAGCAGTTACATCTCGGCCGCGGGCACTGAAGCTTTCTTT.

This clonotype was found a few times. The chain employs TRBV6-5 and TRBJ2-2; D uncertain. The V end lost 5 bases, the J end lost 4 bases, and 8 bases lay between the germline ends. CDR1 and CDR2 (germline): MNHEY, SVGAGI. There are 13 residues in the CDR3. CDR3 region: CASSQDRTGELFF. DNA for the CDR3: TGTGCCAGCAGTCAGGACCGCACCGGGGAGCTGTTTTTT.

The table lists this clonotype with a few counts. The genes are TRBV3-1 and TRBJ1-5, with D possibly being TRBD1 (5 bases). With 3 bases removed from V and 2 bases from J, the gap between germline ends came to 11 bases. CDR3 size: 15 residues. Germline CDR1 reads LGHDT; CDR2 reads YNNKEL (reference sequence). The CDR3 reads CASSQQGFGNQPQHF. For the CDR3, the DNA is TGTGCCAGCAGCCAGCAGGGATTCGGCAATCAGCCCCAGCATTTT.

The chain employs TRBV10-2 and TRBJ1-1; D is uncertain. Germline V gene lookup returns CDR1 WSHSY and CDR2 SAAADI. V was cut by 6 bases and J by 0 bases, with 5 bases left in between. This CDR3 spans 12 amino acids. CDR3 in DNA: TGCGCCAGCAGGCCTGTGAACACTGAAGCTTTCTTT. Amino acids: CASRPVNTEAFF.

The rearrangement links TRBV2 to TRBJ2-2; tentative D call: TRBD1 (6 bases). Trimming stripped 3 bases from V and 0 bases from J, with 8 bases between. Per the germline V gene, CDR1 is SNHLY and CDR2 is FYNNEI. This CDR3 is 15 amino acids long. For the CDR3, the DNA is TGTGCCAGCAGTGAGGGGGCAGCGAACACCGGGGAGCTGTTTTTT. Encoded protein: CASSEGAANTGELFF.

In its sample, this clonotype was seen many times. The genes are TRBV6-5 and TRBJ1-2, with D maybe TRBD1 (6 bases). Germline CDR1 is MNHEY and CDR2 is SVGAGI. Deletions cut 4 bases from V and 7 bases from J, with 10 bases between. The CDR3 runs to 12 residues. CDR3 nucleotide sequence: TGTGCCAGCAGTTGGGACACCCGTGGCTACACCTTC. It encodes CASSWDTRGYTF.

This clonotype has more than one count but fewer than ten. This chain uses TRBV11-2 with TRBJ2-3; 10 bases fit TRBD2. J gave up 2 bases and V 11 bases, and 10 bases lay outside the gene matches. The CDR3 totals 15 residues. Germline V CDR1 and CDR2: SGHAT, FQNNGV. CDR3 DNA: TGTGCCGGAAGGACTAGCGGAGCTATCACAGATACGCAGTATTTT. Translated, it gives CAGRTSGAITDTQYF. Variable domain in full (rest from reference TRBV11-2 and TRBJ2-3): EAGVAQSPRYKIIEKRQSVAFWCNPISGHATLYWYQQILGQGPKLLIQFQNNGVVDDSQLPKDRFSAERLKGVDSTLKIQPAKLEDSAVYLCAGRTSGAITDTQYFGPGTRLTVL.

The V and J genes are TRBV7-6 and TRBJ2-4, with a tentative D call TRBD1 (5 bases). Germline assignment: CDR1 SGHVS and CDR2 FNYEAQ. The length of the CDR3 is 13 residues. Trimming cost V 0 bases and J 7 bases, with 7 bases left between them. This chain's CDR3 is CASSLASGNIQYF. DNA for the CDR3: TGTGCCAGCAGCTTAGCGTCAGGGAACATTCAGTACTTC.